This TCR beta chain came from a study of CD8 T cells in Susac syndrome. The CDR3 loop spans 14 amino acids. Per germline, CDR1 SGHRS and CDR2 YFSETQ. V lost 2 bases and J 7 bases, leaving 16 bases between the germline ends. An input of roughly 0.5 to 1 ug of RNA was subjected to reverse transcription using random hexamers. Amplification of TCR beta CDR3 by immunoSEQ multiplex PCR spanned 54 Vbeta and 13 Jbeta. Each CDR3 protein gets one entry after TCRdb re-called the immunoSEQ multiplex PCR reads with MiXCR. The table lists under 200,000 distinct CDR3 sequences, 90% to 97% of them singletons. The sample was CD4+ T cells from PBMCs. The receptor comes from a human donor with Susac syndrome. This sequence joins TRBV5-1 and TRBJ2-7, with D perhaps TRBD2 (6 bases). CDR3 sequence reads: CASSFGTSIEEQYF. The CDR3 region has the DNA TGCGCCAGCAGCTTCGGGACTTCCATAGAGGAGCAGTACTTC.